The 3 T cell receptor beta chains reported below all come from one sample, sequenced in a study of OX40 agonist ivuxolimab in advanced cancers. Clones were read by immunoSEQ multiplex PCR, and TCRdb kept only the in-frame ones, dropping some. Counted here are about 38,000 clones, roughly 80% occurring once; the ten biggest clones make up around 20%. The input for sequencing was CD4+ or CD8+ T cells sorted from blood, taken in a trial of the OX40 agonist ivuxolimab. These receptors all stem from an adult with an advanced solid tumor such as melanoma, head and neck, liver or kidney cancer.

The V gene is TRBV28, the J gene TRBJ1-5; D is ambiguous. The germline CDR1 and CDR2 sequences are MDHEN and SYDVKM. This CDR3 has 14 residues. Between the trimmed V and J ends, which lost 6 bases and 2 bases, there was a span of 11 bases. In nucleotides, the CDR3 is TGTGCCAGCAGATATCGAACGGGCAATCAGCCCCAGCATTTT. Translation gives CASRYRTGNQPQHF.

The rearrangement uses TRBV9 and TRBJ2-7; 9 positions agree with TRBD1. The CDR3 consists of 13 residues. J gave up 4 bases and V 4 bases, and 3 bases lay outside the gene matches. The V gene's germline CDR1 is SGDLS and CDR2 YYNGEE. The CDR3 sequence: CASSKGQGYEQYF. The CDR3 DNA is TGTGCCAGCAGCAAGGGACAGGGTTACGAGCAGTACTTC.

The CDR3 sequence is CASSLAGAEEPQHF. CDR3 sequence (DNA): TGTGCCAGCAGCTTAGCAGGGGCCGAGGAGCCCCAGCATTTT. This sequence joins TRBV13 and TRBJ1-5; D is possibly TRBD1 (6 bases). Trimming shortened V by 1 base and J by 8 bases, and 12 bases separated the two germline ends. CDR3 length equals 14 residues. Germline V lookup: CDR1 PRHDT, CDR2 FYEKMQ (reference sequence).